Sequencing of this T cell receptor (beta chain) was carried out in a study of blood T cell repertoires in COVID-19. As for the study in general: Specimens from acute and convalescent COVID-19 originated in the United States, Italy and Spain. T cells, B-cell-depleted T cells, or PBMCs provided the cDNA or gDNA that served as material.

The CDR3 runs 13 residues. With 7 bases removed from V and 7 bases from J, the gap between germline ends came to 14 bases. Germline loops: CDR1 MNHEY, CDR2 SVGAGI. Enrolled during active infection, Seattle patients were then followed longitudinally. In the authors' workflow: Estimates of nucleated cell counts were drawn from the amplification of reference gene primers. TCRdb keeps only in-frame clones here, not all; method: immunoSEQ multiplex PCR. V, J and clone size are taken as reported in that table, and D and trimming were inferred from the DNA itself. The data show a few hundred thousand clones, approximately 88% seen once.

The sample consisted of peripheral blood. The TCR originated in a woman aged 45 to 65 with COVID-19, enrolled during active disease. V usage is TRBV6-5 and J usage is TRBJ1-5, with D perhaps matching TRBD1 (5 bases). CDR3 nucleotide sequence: TGTGCCAGCACCCGGGGGGGTGGGCAGCCCCAGCATTTT. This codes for CASTRGGGQPQHF.